One and the same sample provided the 5 T cell receptor beta chains below, sequenced in a study of CD8+CD57+ T cells in acquired aplastic anemia. Profiles of TCR beta VDJ and CDR3 were generated from a genomic DNA template. One entry per CDR3 protein results from TCRdb running MiXCR on the reads. The data contain around 140,000 distinct CDR3 sequences, around two fifths of them seen just once; the ten biggest clones take up 8.4%. Source material: sorted CD4+, CD8+, or CD8+CD57+ T cells (not recorded which) from PBMCs. These receptors were obtained from a human donor in good health, serving as a control.

The CDR3 region has the DNA TGTGCCAGCAGCGTGACAGGGGGCTACGAGCAGTACTTC. Its translation: CASSVTGGYEQYF. The chain is built from TRBV7-7 and TRBJ2-7, with TRBD1 identical over 9 bases. The CDR3 covers 13 residues. The V and J ends lost 5 bases and 3 bases, in that order; junction bases with no gene match: 2. Germline CDR1 SSHAT, CDR2 FNYEAQ (reference sequence).

This clonotype was recorded at least ten times. V usage is TRBV20-1 and J usage is TRBJ2-7; a possible D gene is TRBD2 (6 bases). The CDR3 consists of 14 residues. Per the germline V gene, CDR1 is DFQATT and CDR2 is SNEGSKA (reference sequence). The V end was cut by 3 bases, the J end by 0 bases, with 12 bases between. Written as DNA, the CDR3 is TGCAGTGCTAGCTTTGGAGGGAGCTCCTACGAGCAGTACTTC. It encodes CSASFGGSSYEQYF.

The table lists this clonotype with a count of one. The chain combines TRBV2 with TRBJ2-5, with D unresolved. Germline V gene data show CDR1 as SNHLY and CDR2 as FYNNEI. The ends were cut back, 7 bases at V and 4 bases at J, with 10 bases in the middle. The CDR3 is 12 residues long. DNA of the CDR3: TGTGCCAGCATGGGTTTTCGAGAGACCCAGTACTTC. As protein: CASMGFRETQYF.

Note on this clonotype: Since a much larger clone is just one base distant, this may be a read error. The V and J genes are TRBV20-1 and TRBJ2-3; D not certain. Germline lookup yields CDR1 DFQATT and CDR2 SNEGSKA (reference sequence). The CDR3 is 13 residues long. Deletions cut 8 bases from V and 8 bases from J, with 20 bases between. DNA of the CDR3: TGCAGTATCAAACCCGGCAGCCGAGGTACGCAGTATTTT. This translates into CSIKPGSRGTQYF.

To note about this clonotype: An end of the junction differs from the germline gene, which may be a read error. The chain links TRBV25-1 to TRBJ2-4, with D uncertain. The CDR3 length is 13 residues. Germline V gene sequence: CDR1 MGHDK, CDR2 SYGVNS. CDR3 sequence (DNA): TGTGCCAGCAGTGAATACGGCAAAAACATTCAGTGCTTC. It specifies CASSEYGKNIQCF.